This T cell receptor (beta chain) was identified in a study of metastatic and nonmetastatic thyroid tumors. At the level of the study: Repertoires from blood and tumor or nodule tissue of malignant and benign thyroid patients were compared. Study-wide points: Reported TCR beta diversity, measured in blood and tumor, was significantly higher for malignant thyroid tumors than for benign nodules.

How the authors handled the data: A papillary thyroid cancer distant-metastasis classifier was built from CDR3 differences across clinicopathological groups. With MiXCR, TCRdb reprocessed the PCR reads. TCRdb's processing, not the authors', yielded these V and J calls. The sample includes about 50,000 clones, 20% of them seen just once. Germline V gene sequence: CDR1 MNHNS, CDR2 SASEGT. V was shortened by 6 bases and J by 4 bases, with 9 bases between the two germline ends. The CDR3 runs to 12 residues. In this sample, this clone turned up many times. The antigen is not known. Not a single patient had been given any form of treatment at any point before undergoing thyroid surgery.

The genes are TRBV6-1 and TRBJ1-2, with D unresolved. This clonotype originated in a female donor with papillary thyroid cancer or a benign thyroid nodule (not recorded which). Some clones in this sample may be carry-over from other donors' samples. The sample taken for sequencing was blood. The DNA of the CDR3 is TGTGCCAGCAGGCCGCCGACCTATGGCTACACCTTC. Its protein product is CASRPPTYGYTF.